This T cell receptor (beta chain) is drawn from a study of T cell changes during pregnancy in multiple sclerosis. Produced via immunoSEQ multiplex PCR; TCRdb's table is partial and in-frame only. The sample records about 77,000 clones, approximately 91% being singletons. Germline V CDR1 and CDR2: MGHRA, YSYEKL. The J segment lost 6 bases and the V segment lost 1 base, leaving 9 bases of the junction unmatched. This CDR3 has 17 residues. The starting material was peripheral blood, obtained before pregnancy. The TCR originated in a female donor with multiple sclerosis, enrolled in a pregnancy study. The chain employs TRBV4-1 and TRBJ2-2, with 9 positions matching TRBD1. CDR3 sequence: CASSQVLGQGHAGELFF. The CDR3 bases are TGCGCCAGCAGCCAAGTACTGGGACAGGGACATGCCGGGGAGCTGTTTTTT.